Included here is one T cell receptor beta chain sequence, with context. This entry is derived from a study of blood T cell repertoires in COVID-19. Study details: Samples of COVID-19 (acute and convalescent) were obtained from the United States, Italy and Spain. Sample material is recorded as cDNA or gDNA derived from T cells, B-cell-depleted T cells, or PBMCs.

Germline V gives CDR1 SGHTA, CDR2 FQGTGA. V lost 2 bases and J lost 5; bases outside the gene matches: 7. This CDR3 contains 16 residues. How the authors handled the data: Amplification from reference gene primers served as the basis for estimated nucleated cell counts. TCRdb keeps only in-frame clones here, not all; method: immunoSEQ multiplex PCR. The V and J calls and clone size come from that table; D and trimming were worked out from the DNA. The sample carries about 59,000 clones, roughly 88% recorded once. The chain employs TRBV7-3 and TRBJ2-3, with TRBD2 matching over 10 bases. Source material: peripheral blood. This receptor was taken from an elderly woman with active COVID-19. The CDR3 DNA follows: TGTGCCAGCAGCTTATTCAGCGGGGGGGCCCTAGATACGCAGTATTTT. It yields the protein CASSLFSGGALDTQYF. The full variable domain, its missing parts supplied by reference TRBV7-3 and TRBJ2-3, is GAGVSQTPSNKVTEKGKYVELRCDPISGHTALYWYRQSLGQGPEFLIYFQGTGAADDSGLPNDRFFAVRPEGSVSTLKIQRTERGDSAVYLCASSLFSGGALDTQYFGPGTRLTVL.